This T cell receptor beta chain appears in the sequencing data of a study of T cell repertoires in cytomegalovirus infection. TCRdb passed the reads through MiXCR, listing each CDR3 protein once. The table has approximately 550,000 distinct CDR3 sequences, more than 15% seen once. This clonotype was seen many times. Germline-derived CDR1 and CDR2 are MNHEY and SVGEGT. This CDR3 has 14 amino acids. The ends were cut back, 0 bases at V and 7 bases at J, with 10 bases in the middle. The chain uses TRBV6-2 or TRBV6-3 and TRBJ1-5; possibly TRBD1 for D (6 bases). The sequencing sample was made of CD8+ T cells from PBMCs. The TCR comes from a human donor in good health (CMV status not recorded). Some clones in this sample may be carry-over from other donors' samples. Here the CDR3 reads CASSYSPRGQPQHF. CDR3 nucleotides: TGTGCCAGCAGTTACTCTCCCAGGGGACAGCCCCAGCATTTT.